Shown below are 14 T cell receptor beta chains from a single sample sequenced in a study of Ad26.COV2.S vaccination and SARS-CoV-2 variants. TCRdb keeps only in-frame clones here, not all; method: immunoSEQ multiplex PCR. The sample contains roughly 420,000 clones, approximately 89% of which appear only once. Treatment defined: around 19 received Ad26.COV2.S at low or high dose, single or two shots; 5 received placebo; per-sample allocation not given. Sampling was performed 63 days after the first vaccine or placebo injection. Sequenced material: peripheral blood, taken in a trial of Ad26.COV2.S vaccine versus placebo. The receptors were sampled from a person between 18 and 59 years old who received the Ad26.COV2.S COVID-19 vaccine or a placebo.

The gene calls are TRBV11-2 and TRBJ2-7; the D gene is possibly TRBD1 (7 bases). The germline V and J ends were trimmed by 6 bases and 2 bases, with 17 bases remaining between them. The V gene's germline CDR1 is SGHAT and CDR2 FQNNGV. The CDR3 sequence is 15 residues long. CDR3 sequence: CASSPRGDSTYEQYF. CDR3 bases: TGTGCCAGCAGTCCGAGGGGGGACAGCACCTACGAGCAGTACTTC.

V usage is TRBV5-8 and J usage is TRBJ2-2, with no clear D. Looked up from germline, CDR1 is SGHTS and CDR2 is YDEGEE. The CDR3 has 15 amino acids. Trimming took 7 bases from V and 1 from J, leaving 14 bases between them. The CDR3 bases are TGTGCCAGCCCAAGTCTGGTGAAGAACACCGGGGAGCTGTTTTTT. This sequence encodes CASPSLVKNTGELFF.

J is TRBJ2-5 and V is TRBV9, with D perhaps given as TRBD1 or TRBD2 (5 bases each). In germline, CDR1 is SGDLS, CDR2 YYNGEE. The CDR3 is 14 residues long. The V end lost 2 bases, the J end lost 2 bases, and 10 bases lay between the germline ends. The CDR3 DNA reads as TGTGCCAGCAGCGTCAGGTGGGGGCAAGAGACCCAGTACTTC. This gives the protein CASSVRWGQETQYF.

V and J are TRBV19 and TRBJ2-1; 7 bases match TRBD2. This CDR3 region has 17 residues. Germline V lookup: CDR1 LNHDA, CDR2 SQIVND (reference sequence). V lost 3 bases and J lost 2; bases outside the gene matches: 10. In nucleotides, the CDR3 is TGTGCCAGTAGTATCCCCCCCGGGCGGGGGACCTACAATGAGCAGTTCTTC. Translation: CASSIPPGRGTYNEQFF.

The CDR3 DNA reads as TGTGCCAGCAGCTCCGGGACCGGCGGTGCCCAGTACTTC. It encodes CASSSGTGGAQYF. The chain couples TRBV11-1 to TRBJ2-5; D is tentatively TRBD1 or TRBD2 (5 bases each). V shed 4 bases and J shed 9 bases, with 15 bases lying between them. The CDR3 runs to 13 residues. CDR1 is SGHAT and CDR2 is FQDESV in the germline V gene (reference sequence).

With regard to this clone: At one end the junction does not follow the germline gene, possibly because of a read error. The V call is TRBV12-5, the J call TRBJ2-1, with TRBD2 matching over 13 bases. Germline CDR1 is LGHNT and CDR2 is FRNRAP. The CDR3 is 21 amino acids. Written as DNA, the CDR3 is TGTGCTAGTGGTCTGGTGATCTTGGGACTAGCGGGGCTCCCGAAAGACAATGAGCAGTTCTTC. It codes for CASGLVILGLAGLPKDNEQFF.

This clone showed up just once. J is TRBJ2-3 and V is TRBV5-1; the D is unclear. This CDR3 region has 13 residues. CDR1 and CDR2 from the germline V gene are SGHRS and YFSETQ. The V and J ends lost 0 bases and 6 bases respectively, with 8 bases between them. The CDR3: CASSLGSADTQYF. In nucleotides, the CDR3 is TGCGCCAGCAGCTTGGGGTCGGCGGATACGCAGTATTTT.

The genes are TRBV19 and TRBJ1-1; 7 nucleotides agree with TRBD1. Germline assignment: CDR1 LNHDA and CDR2 SQIVND (reference sequence). Germline trimming cut 6 bases from V and 3 bases from J; bases unmatched to any gene: 7. This CDR3 comprises 14 residues. The CDR3 coding sequence is TGTGCCAGTAGGAAACAGGGGTGGGACACTGAAGCTTTCTTT. Residues: CASRKQGWDTEAFF.

This clone was seen more than once but under ten times. The V gene is TRBV5-6, the J gene TRBJ2-7; D unclear. The V and J ends lost 4 bases and 2 bases respectively, with 16 bases between them. Germline V lookup: CDR1 SGHDT, CDR2 YYEEEE. The CDR3 is made up of 15 amino acids. This chain's CDR3 is CASSAFMAGAYEQYF. The CDR3 DNA reads TGTGCCAGCAGCGCCTTCATGGCTGGGGCCTACGAGCAGTACTTC.

The chain is built from TRBV14 and TRBJ1-1; D possibly corresponds to TRBD1 (6 bases). The CDR3 runs 16 residues. Trimming cost V 4 bases and J 1 base, with 16 bases left between them. Germline V lookup: CDR1 SGHDN, CDR2 FVKESK. The CDR3 loop is CASSPQPGHPNTEAFF. The CDR3 DNA sequence: TGTGCCAGCAGCCCGCAGCCGGGACATCCGAACACTGAAGCTTTCTTT.

The chain couples TRBV6-5 to TRBJ2-1, with a tentative D call TRBD2 (6 bases). V was shortened by 4 bases and J by 13 bases, with 17 bases between the two germline ends. The CDR3 loop spans 13 amino acids. Per the germline V gene, CDR1 is MNHEY and CDR2 is SVGAGI. The CDR3 DNA reads as TGTGCCAGCAGTTCAACCGGGACTCTACTCCAGTTCTTC. Translating it yields CASSSTGTLLQFF.

As for this clone: The same CDR3 arises from other DNA sequences in this sample as well. The V gene is TRBV12-3 or TRBV12-4, the J gene TRBJ1-6; D is undetermined. V was shortened by 1 base and J by 10 bases, with 5 bases between the two germline ends. The CDR3 sequence is 12 residues long. CDR3 DNA: TGTGCCAGCAGTTTAGGTGGATCACCCCTCCACTTT. Translated: CASSLGGSPLHF.

This chain uses TRBV5-8 with TRBJ1-6, with TRBD1 matching 9 bases. Germline CDR1 SGHTS, CDR2 YDEGEE. Germline trimming cut 0 bases from V and 9 bases from J; bases unmatched to any gene: 4. The CDR3 runs to 15 residues. The CDR3: CASSLDRGRSSPLHF. In DNA, the CDR3 is TGTGCCAGCAGCTTGGACAGGGGGCGCAGTTCACCCCTCCACTTT.

Concerning this clone: Other DNA sequences from this sample encode an identical CDR3 as well. The chain links TRBV5-6 to TRBJ1-1; D unresolved. The CDR3 sequence is 13 residues long. Germline assignment: CDR1 SGHDT and CDR2 YYEEEE. Trimming removed 0 bases from V and 1 base from J, with 4 bases in between. The CDR3 region is CASSLGRNTEAFF. The CDR3 DNA sequence: TGTGCCAGCAGCTTGGGGAGGAACACTGAAGCTTTCTTT. The complete variable domain, with remaining parts taken from reference TRBV5-6 and TRBJ1-1, reads DAGVTQSPTHLIKTRGQQVTLRCSPKSGHDTVSWYQQALGQGPQFIFQYYEEEERQRGNFPDRFSGHQFPNYSSELNVNALLLGDSALYLCASSLGRNTEAFFGQGTRLTVV.